This T cell receptor beta chain was obtained from a study of T cells in Graves' hyperthyroidism and ophthalmopathy. Study at large: Peripheral blood sampling occurred at initial diagnosis, before any treatment.

Overall study findings and caveats: Model predictions of ophthalmopathy came a median around 6.5 months before onset. Most thyroid clonotypes that were expanded above 0.001 also turned up in blood.

RNA transcripts gave rise to amplified TCR beta CDR3 regions. HTBI primers were used for first-round RT-PCR of the TCR CDR3. TCRdb called the multiplex PCR reads again in MiXCR, with one record for every CDR3 protein. The sample includes approximately 710,000 distinct CDR3 sequences, around 15% seen only once; the top ten take roughly a sixth. The CDR3 spans 14 residues. V lost 6 bases, J lost 5 bases, and 7 bases stayed unmatched. Germline assignment: CDR1 MDHEN and CDR2 SYDVKM. In regard to this clonotype: What it binds is unknown.

More than 9.5 ml fresh peripheral blood yielded the PBMCs. The rearrangement links TRBV28 to TRBJ1-5, with 7 bases lining up with TRBD1. This clonotype originated in a man between 50 and 59 years old with Graves' hyperthyroidism. Source material: blood. CDR3 protein: CASREGAVDQPQHF. DNA for the CDR3: TGTGCCAGCAGGGAGGGGGCAGTGGATCAGCCCCAGCATTTT.